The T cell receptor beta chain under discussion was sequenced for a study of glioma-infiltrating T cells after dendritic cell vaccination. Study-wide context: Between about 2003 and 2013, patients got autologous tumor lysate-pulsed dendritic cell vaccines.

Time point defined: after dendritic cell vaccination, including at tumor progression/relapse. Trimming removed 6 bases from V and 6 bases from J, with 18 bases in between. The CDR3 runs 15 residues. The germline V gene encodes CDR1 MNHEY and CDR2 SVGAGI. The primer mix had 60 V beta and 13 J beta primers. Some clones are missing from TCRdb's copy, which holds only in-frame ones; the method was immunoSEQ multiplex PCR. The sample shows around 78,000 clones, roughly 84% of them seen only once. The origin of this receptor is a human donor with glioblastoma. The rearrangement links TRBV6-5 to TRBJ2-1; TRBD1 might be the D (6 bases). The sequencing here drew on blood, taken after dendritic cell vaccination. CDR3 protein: CASSRPWTVFNEQFF. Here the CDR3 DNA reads TGTGCCAGCAGCCGCCCCTGGACAGTGTTCAATGAGCAGTTCTTC.